The entry below describes one T cell receptor beta chain. Its binding antigen is unknown. Mismatch with germline at one junction end may stem from a read error. Via the germline V gene, CDR1 is MNHNS and CDR2 SASEGT. The CDR3 contains 15 residues, cysteine and phenylalanine counted. Only the CDR3 part of the read is kept: 45 bases, read in frame from the first base. Library creation used RT-PCR. The reads were generated on a NextSeq 550. The raw public reads went through TCRdb reprocessing: fastp at Q25, MiXCR clone calling, in-frame beta chains kept. Each CDR3 protein appears once, grouped with its most common genes and DNA. The sample data list 200,000 to 250,000 distinct CDR3 sequences, and 11% to 15% of these were observed just once. Of the sample, roughly 12% falls within the top ten clones. This sample is drawn from a study of patients and donors after allogeneic stem cell transplantation (dated by TCRdb to the early 2020s).

The sequence is built from TRBV6-1 and TRBJ2-5; the D gene could be either TRBD1 or TRBD2, each agreeing at 6 bases. Input material: blood, either unsorted or a sorted T cell fraction (not recorded which). The TCR sequence derives from a human donor who was either an allogeneic HSCT recipient or a stem cell or donor lymphocyte infusion donor (not recorded which). It is not recorded whose cells these are; they may come from a transplant donor. The CDR3 region reads CASTEKIRGRETQYF. The nucleotide sequence reads as follows: TGTGCCAGCACTGAAAAGATTAGGGGGAGGGAGACCCAGTACTTC.